Following are 30 T cell receptor beta chains from one sample sequenced in a study of CD8 T cells in ankylosing spondylitis. Study outcomes and limitations: Apparently characteristic of ankylosing spondylitis blood was a TCR beta motif (fewer than ten highly homologous variants).

No antigen has been assigned to these receptors. TCRdb independently ran MiXCR on the 5' RACE reads; one entry per CDR3 protein. The sample lists approximately 500,000 distinct CDR3 sequences, roughly 13% occurring once. The sequencing sample was made of blood, either unsorted or a sorted T cell fraction (not recorded which). Receptors were obtained from a male donor with ankylosing spondylitis.

The chain is built from TRBV11-3 and TRBJ1-2; 9 nucleotides agree with TRBD1. Germline CDR1 SGHNT, CDR2 YENEEA. This CDR3 spans 15 amino acids. V was clipped by 5 bases and J by 3 bases; unmatched bases: 7. The chain's CDR3 is CASSTRTGEDYGYTF. The CDR3 coding sequence is TGTGCCAGCAGCACTCGGACAGGGGAGGACTATGGCTACACCTTC.

The chain couples TRBV28 to TRBJ2-3; D not resolved. The germline CDR1 and CDR2 sequences are MDHEN and SYDVKM. This CDR3 is built from 13 residues. V was trimmed by 6 bases and J by 2 bases, leaving 9 bases between them. The CDR3 here is CASRIRATDTQYF. In nucleotides, the CDR3 is TGTGCCAGCAGAATACGGGCCACAGATACGCAGTATTTT.

This clonotype was seen at least ten times. The rearrangement links TRBV12-3 or TRBV12-4 to TRBJ2-4, with TRBD1 as a possible D gene (6 bases). This CDR3 is 14 amino acids long. The germline V and J ends were trimmed by 2 bases and 5 bases, with 10 bases remaining between them. The CDR3 reads CASSLLAGENIQYF. The CDR3 coding sequence is TGTGCCAGCAGTTTATTGGCAGGGGAAAACATTCAGTACTTC.

The J gene is TRBJ2-2, the V gene TRBV20-1; 10 bases map to TRBD2. Germline CDR1 is DFQATT and CDR2 is SNEGSKA (reference sequence). CDR3 size: 14 residues. V was clipped by 3 bases and J by 8 bases; unmatched bases: 6. CDR3 sequence reads: CSASLAGVGGELFF. In DNA form, the CDR3 reads TGCAGTGCTAGTCTAGCGGGAGTAGGGGGGGAGCTGTTTTTT.

Only a few counts were recorded for this clonotype. The J gene is TRBJ2-3, the V gene TRBV12-3 or TRBV12-4; D ambiguous. The CDR3 totals 14 residues. Trimming stripped 4 bases from V and 6 bases from J, with 14 bases between. The CDR3 DNA sequence: TGTGCCAGCAGTTACCGGACCCTCCCGGATACGCAGTATTTT. Translating it yields CASSYRTLPDTQYF.

The V call is TRBV20-1, the J call TRBJ2-7; D uncertain. The CDR3 is 11 amino acids. Trimming removed 2 bases from V and 5 bases from J, with 7 bases in between. CDR1 and CDR2 (germline): DFQATT, SNEGSKA (reference sequence). Written as DNA, the CDR3 is TGCAGTGCTAGATATGGCAACGAGCAGTACGTC. Translating it yields CSARYGNEQYV.

This clonotype has a handful of counts. An end of the junction does not agree with germline; a read error may underlie this. The chain recombines TRBV2 with TRBJ2-5, with 13 nucleotides matching TRBD2. The CDR3 is 18 amino acids. Germline values: CDR1 SNHLY, CDR2 FYNNEI. In nucleotides, the CDR3 is TGTGCCAGCAGTGAAGAAAGGACTAGCGGGAGCCTGCGGGAGACCCCGTACTTC. This gives the protein CASSEERTSGSLRETPYF.

This sequence joins TRBV9 and TRBJ2-1; TRBD1 or TRBD2 may be the D gene (7 bases each). Trimming removed 3 bases at V and 2 bases at J, with 15 bases between. This CDR3 has 16 residues. Germline V gene sequence: CDR1 SGDLS, CDR2 YYNGEE. The CDR3 DNA reads TGTGCCAGCAGCGAAGCGGGGCAGGGGGCCTACAATGAGCAGTTCTTC. It codes for CASSEAGQGAYNEQFF.

Only a few counts were recorded for this clonotype. The chain is built from TRBV7-9 and TRBJ2-7, with D perhaps TRBD2 (5 bases). The length of the CDR3 is 13 residues. Germline V CDR1 and CDR2: SEHNR, FQNEAQ (reference sequence). Trimming left V 6 bases short and J 7 bases short, with 16 bases between. CDR3 loop: CASSLPPGSEQYV. The DNA for the CDR3 is TGTGCCAGCAGTCTTCCTCCGGGGAGTGAGCAGTACGTC.

The table lists this clonotype with a few counts. The chain joins TRBV2 to TRBJ2-2; TRBD2 agrees at 11 bases. Germline CDR1 SNHLY, CDR2 FYNNEI. The CDR3 covers 15 residues. The V segment lost 8 bases and the J segment 7 bases; nucleotides outside the gene matches: 9. This CDR3 reads CASGFSGRAGGELFF. The CDR3 DNA sequence: TGTGCCAGCGGGTTTAGCGGGAGGGCCGGCGGGGAGCTGTTTTTT.

The genes are TRBV11-2 and TRBJ2-3, with 8 bases fitting TRBD1. V shed 2 bases and J 1 base; nucleotides not matched to a gene: 14. The CDR3 is made up of 19 amino acids. Germline lookup yields CDR1 SGHAT and CDR2 FQNNGV. The CDR3 DNA sequence: TGTGCCAGCAGCTTAAAAGCCGCAGGGGGCCTATACCGCACAGATACGCAGTATTTT. Translating gives CASSLKAAGGLYRTDTQYF.

Details on this clonotype: A much larger clone differs by one base, so this may be a read error. The chain uses TRBV7-9 and TRBJ2-5; D gene uncertain. Germline CDR1 SEHNR, CDR2 FQNEAQ (reference sequence). The CDR3 spans 13 residues. The CDR3 sequence: CASSYKSSETLYF. CDR3 nucleotides: TGTGCCAGCAGCTACAAAAGCTCAGAGACCCTGTACTTC.

This clonotype was recorded at least ten times. V gene TRBV5-1 combines with J gene TRBJ2-1, with no clear D. Trimming shortened V by 0 bases and J by 1 base, and 2 bases separated the two germline ends. CDR1 and CDR2 from the germline V gene are SGHRS and YFSETQ. CDR3 length: 13 amino acids. The CDR3 sequence is CASSLGSYNEQFF. CDR3 in DNA: TGCGCCAGCAGCTTGGGTTCCTACAATGAGCAGTTCTTC.

This clonotype was counted only a few times. J is TRBJ2-7 and V is TRBV5-6; 12 nucleotides match TRBD2. The trim removed 4 bases at V and 5 bases at J, leaving 10 bases unmatched. The germline gives CDR1 SGHDT, CDR2 YYEEEE. The CDR3 has 16 residues. The CDR3 region is CASSQTGLAGIHEQYF. Here the CDR3 DNA reads TGTGCCAGCAGCCAAACAGGACTAGCGGGGATCCACGAGCAGTACTTC.

This clonotype has at least ten counts. The genes are TRBV10-3 and TRBJ2-7; 9 bases line up with TRBD1. From germline, CDR1 is ENHRY and CDR2 SYGVKD. The CDR3 is made up of 13 amino acids. The V gene end was trimmed by 10 bases and the J gene end by 3 bases; junction bases not matched to a gene: 7. CDR3 in amino acids: CATMDRGYYEQYF. The CDR3 DNA reads TGTGCCACCATGGACAGGGGATACTACGAGCAGTACTTC.

The table lists this clonotype with many counts. The chain employs TRBV7-9 and TRBJ2-3; maybe TRBD2 (6 bases). The length of the CDR3 is 12 residues. V was cut by 8 bases and J by 4 bases, with 10 bases left in between. The germline V gene encodes CDR1 SEHNR and CDR2 FQNEAQ (reference sequence). DNA for the CDR3: TGTGCCAGCGCCTCGGGGGCAGATACGCAGTATTTT. Protein product: CASASGADTQYF.

This clonotype was detected ten times or more. The rearrangement links TRBV7-9 to TRBJ2-2; no firm D call. V was cut by 5 bases and J by 6 bases, with 7 bases left in between. The germline V gene encodes CDR1 SEHNR and CDR2 FQNEAQ (reference sequence). The CDR3 covers 12 residues. For the CDR3, the DNA is TGTGCCAGCAGCCAACCCCCCGGGGAGCTGTTTTTT. Encoded protein: CASSQPPGELFF.

This chain uses TRBV27 with TRBJ2-7; the match to TRBD2 covers 14 bases. From germline, CDR1 is MNHEY and CDR2 SMNVEV (reference sequence). Trimming removed 5 bases from V and 6 bases from J; junction bases left unmatched: 6. The length of the CDR3 is 15 residues. CDR3 bases: TGTGCCAGCAGTCAGGGACTAGCGGGAGTTAGCGAGCAGTACTTC. Amino acids: CASSQGLAGVSEQYF.

The V gene is TRBV6-1, the J gene TRBJ1-6, with a possible D match to TRBD1 (5 bases). Germline V gene sequence: CDR1 MNHNS, CDR2 SASEGT. CDR3 length equals 15 residues. Trimming took off 8 bases at V and 10 bases at J, with 21 bases between the two ends. As DNA, the CDR3 is TGTGCCAGCGGAAGAGAGGGGTTAGTCGGCTCACCCCTCCACTTT. Amino acid sequence: CASGREGLVGSPLHF.

This clonotype has more than one count but fewer than ten. V usage is TRBV29-1 and J usage is TRBJ1-2; D gene unclear. V lost 7 bases and J lost 3, with 15 bases in between. The germline gives CDR1 SQVTM, CDR2 ANQGSEA. This CDR3 contains 13 residues. The CDR3 spells CSDYETFDYGYTF. CDR3 DNA: TGCAGCGATTATGAGACTTTTGACTATGGCTACACCTTC.

This clonotype showed up many times. The chain uses TRBV29-1 and TRBJ2-2, with D perhaps assigned TRBD1 or TRBD2 (6 bases each). V shed 3 bases and J shed 0 bases, with 8 bases lying between them. Germline V gene data show CDR1 as SQVTM and CDR2 as ANQGSEA. This CDR3 contains 14 residues. CDR3 in DNA: TGCAGCGTTGAGAGGGGGGCGAACACCGGGGAGCTGTTTTTT. Its protein product is CSVERGANTGELFF.

The chain carries TRBV28 and TRBJ2-4; D remains unclear. Germline loops: CDR1 MDHEN, CDR2 SYDVKM. V lost 2 bases and J 0 bases, leaving 8 bases between the germline ends. The CDR3 length is 15 residues. CDR3 sequence reads: CASSLGQLAKNIQYF. The DNA for the CDR3 is TGTGCCAGCAGTTTAGGGCAGCTAGCCAAAAACATTCAGTACTTC.

This clonotype was seen only a few times. This sequence joins TRBV24-1 and TRBJ1-2, with D possibly being TRBD1 (5 bases). There are 13 residues in the CDR3. V gave up 2 bases and J gave up 8 bases, with 11 bases separating them. Germline V lookup: CDR1 KGHDR, CDR2 SFDVKD. The CDR3 here is CATSDSQGRGYTF. CDR3 in DNA: TGTGCCACCAGTGATTCCCAGGGACGGGGCTACACCTTC.

This clonotype was seen only a few times. A much larger clone differs by one base, so this may be a read error. The chain is built from TRBV7-9 and TRBJ2-1, with D perhaps given as TRBD1 or TRBD2 (5 bases each). V lost 5 bases, J lost 4 bases, and 12 bases lay in between. CDR3 length: 14 residues. Germline V lookup: CDR1 SEHNR, CDR2 FQNEAQ (reference sequence). CDR3 sequence: CASSPRDVYNEQFF. CDR3 DNA: TGTGCCAGCAGCCCCCGGGACGTATACAATGAGCAGTTCTTC. The whole variable domain, remainder taken from reference TRBV7-9 and TRBJ2-1, is DTGVSQNPRHKITKRGQNVTFRCDPISEHNRLYWYRQTLGQGPEFLTYFQNEAQLEKSRLLSDRFSAERPKGSFSTLEIQRTEQGDSAMYLCASSPRDVYNEQFFGPGTRLTVL.

This clonotype was seen a few times. V and J are TRBV5-1 and TRBJ2-3; no reliable D call. This CDR3 has 19 amino acids. The V end was cut by 0 bases, the J end by 5 bases, with 25 bases between. Germline V gene lookup returns CDR1 SGHRS and CDR2 YFSETQ. CDR3 residues: CASSLDIPERSALGDTQYF. The CDR3, as DNA: TGCGCCAGCAGCTTGGACATCCCAGAAAGGTCTGCTCTTGGAGATACGCAGTATTTT.

This clonotype was seen more than once but under ten times. V gene TRBV5-6 combines with J gene TRBJ2-5; the match to TRBD2 covers 9 bases. Germline V gene lookup returns CDR1 SGHDT and CDR2 YYEEEE. The CDR3 covers 17 residues. V lost 6 bases, J lost 4 bases, and 16 bases stayed unmatched. The DNA for the CDR3 is TGTGCCAGCATCGATAGCGGGAGTACCAGTGGTGGAGAGACCCAGTACTTC. Translated, it gives CASIDSGSTSGGETQYF.

This clonotype has ten or more counts. The chain recombines TRBV20-1 with TRBJ2-1; TRBD2 might be the D (6 bases). The germline V gene has CDR1 DFQATT and CDR2 SNEGSKA (reference sequence). This CDR3 spans 14 amino acids. The ends were cut back, 2 bases at V and 7 bases at J, with 15 bases in the middle. CDR3 sequence reads: CSARPGLRFNEQFF. CDR3 coding DNA: TGCAGTGCTAGACCGGGACTTAGGTTTAATGAGCAGTTCTTC.

There are many counts of this clonotype. The chain has TRBV29-1 and TRBJ2-3; TRBD1 agrees at 7 bases. V shed 4 bases and J 3 bases; nucleotides not matched to a gene: 4. CDR3 length: 13 residues. The germline V gene has CDR1 SQVTM and CDR2 ANQGSEA. This chain's CDR3 is CSVARQGTDTQYF. CDR3 sequence (DNA): TGCAGCGTTGCCCGACAGGGAACAGATACGCAGTATTTT.

The chain is built from TRBV7-9 and TRBJ2-1; no clear D. Germline V gene sequence: CDR1 SEHNR, CDR2 FQNEAQ (reference sequence). The V and J ends lost 0 bases and 6 bases respectively, with 15 bases between them. CDR3 length: 16 residues. In DNA, the CDR3 is TGTGCCAGCAGCTTAGCCCTAGACGCCAAAGGCAATGAGCAGTTCTTC. It translates to CASSLALDAKGNEQFF.

This clonotype has just a few counts. The genes are TRBV19 and TRBJ2-4; TRBD2 matches 12 bases. V lost 5 bases, J lost 7 bases, and 6 bases stayed unmatched. This CDR3 spans 15 amino acids. CDR1 and CDR2 (germline): LNHDA, SQIVND (reference sequence). The CDR3 DNA sequence: TGTGCCAGTAGTTCCCGACTAGCGGGAGCGAACATTCAGTACTTC. It encodes CASSSRLAGANIQYF.